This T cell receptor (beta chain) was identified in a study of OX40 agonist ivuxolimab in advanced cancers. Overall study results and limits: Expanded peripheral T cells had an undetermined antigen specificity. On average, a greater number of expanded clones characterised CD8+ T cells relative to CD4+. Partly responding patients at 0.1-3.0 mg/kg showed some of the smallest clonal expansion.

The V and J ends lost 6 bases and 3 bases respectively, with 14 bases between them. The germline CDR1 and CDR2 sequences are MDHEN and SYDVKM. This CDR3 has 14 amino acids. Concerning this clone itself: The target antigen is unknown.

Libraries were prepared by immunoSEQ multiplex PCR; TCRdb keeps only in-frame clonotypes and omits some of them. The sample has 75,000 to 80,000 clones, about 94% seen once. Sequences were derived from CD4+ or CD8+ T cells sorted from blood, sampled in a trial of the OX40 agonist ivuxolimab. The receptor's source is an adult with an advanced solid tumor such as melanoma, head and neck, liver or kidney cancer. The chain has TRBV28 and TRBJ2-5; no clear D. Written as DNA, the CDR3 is TGTGCCAGCAGCCCCCTCGGGCAGGAAGAGACCCAGTACTTC. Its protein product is CASSPLGQEETQYF.